Included here is one TCR beta chain sequence, with context. The entry originates in a study of blood T cell repertoires in COVID-19. Profiled with immunoSEQ multiplex PCR; TCRdb holds only in-frame clones, not every one. The sample holds some 300,000 clones; roughly 87% are singletons and the top ten take roughly 1%. Looked up from germline, CDR1 is LGHDT and CDR2 is YNNKEL (reference sequence). The CDR3 has 14 residues. V dropped 4 bases and J dropped 3; count of bases not matched to a gene: 2. The sequence derives from a woman aged 25 to 39 who had recovered from COVID-19. This chain connects TRBV3-1 (or the pseudogene TRBV3-2) to TRBJ2-2, with TRBD1 identical over 7 bases. The sequencing sample was made of PBMCs or T cells enriched from blood (not recorded which). The DNA of the CDR3 is TGTGCCAGCAGCCCAGGACAGGACACCGGGGAGCTGTTTTTT. As protein: CASSPGQDTGELFF.